This TCR beta chain came from a study of T cells in Graves' hyperthyroidism and ophthalmopathy. Findings of the study overall: In the blood, most expanded thyroid clonotypes above 0.001 appeared as well.

This clonotype showed up many times. Its antigen is currently unknown. The trim removed 11 bases at V and 4 bases at J, leaving 17 bases unmatched. The CDR3 is 16 residues long. From germline, CDR1 is ENHRY and CDR2 SYGVKD. RNA transcripts were the template for amplifying TCR beta CDR3 regions. First-round RT-PCR of the TCR CDR3 relied on the HTBI primer set. From the multiplex PCR reads, TCRdb called clonotypes with MiXCR, one entry per CDR3 protein. The sample holds over 700,000 distinct CDR3 sequences, around 40% seen once. Material for sequencing was blood. V and J are TRBV10-3 and TRBJ1-2, with 9 nucleotides matching TRBD1. This clonotype originated in a woman aged 35 to 49 with Graves' hyperthyroidism. For the CDR3, the DNA is TGTGCCTCCCGAACAGGGGGCAGTTTGCCACTCTATGGCTACACCTTC. Its translation: CASRTGGSLPLYGYTF.